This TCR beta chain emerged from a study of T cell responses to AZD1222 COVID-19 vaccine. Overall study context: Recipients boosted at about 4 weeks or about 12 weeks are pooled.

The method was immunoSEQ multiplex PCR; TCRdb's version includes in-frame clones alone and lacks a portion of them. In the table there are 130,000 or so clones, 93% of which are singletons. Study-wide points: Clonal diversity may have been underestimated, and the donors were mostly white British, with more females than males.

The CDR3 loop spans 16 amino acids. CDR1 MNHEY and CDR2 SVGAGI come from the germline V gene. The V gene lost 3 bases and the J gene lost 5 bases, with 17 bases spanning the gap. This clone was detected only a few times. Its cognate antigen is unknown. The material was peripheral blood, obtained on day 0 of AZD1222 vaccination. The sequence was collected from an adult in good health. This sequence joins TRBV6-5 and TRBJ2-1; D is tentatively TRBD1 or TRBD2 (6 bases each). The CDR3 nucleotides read TGTGCCAGCAGTTATCGGGTACAGGGAGGTAACAATGAGCAGTTCTTC. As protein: CASSYRVQGGNNEQFF.